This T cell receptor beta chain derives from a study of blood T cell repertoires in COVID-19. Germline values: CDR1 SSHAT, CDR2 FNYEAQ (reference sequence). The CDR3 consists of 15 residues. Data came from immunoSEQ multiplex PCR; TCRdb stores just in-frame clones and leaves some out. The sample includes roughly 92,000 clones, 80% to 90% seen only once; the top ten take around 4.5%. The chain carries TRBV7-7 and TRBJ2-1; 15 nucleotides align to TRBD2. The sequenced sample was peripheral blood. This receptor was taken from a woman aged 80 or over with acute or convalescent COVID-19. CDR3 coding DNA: TGTGCTAGTTCCCTAGAGGGACTAGCGGGAGGTGAGCAGTTCTTC. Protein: CASSLEGLAGGEQFF.